This T cell receptor (beta chain) appears in the sequencing data of a study of blood T cell repertoires in COVID-19 (dated by TCRdb to the early 2020s). With regard to the full study: Samples covering the acute and convalescent phases of COVID-19 were provided by collaborators in the United States, Italy and Spain. The prospective study material was composed of cDNA or gDNA derived from T cells, B-cell-depleted T cells, or PBMCs. The repertoires were released in a freely available public database intended as a resource for research on the immune response to SARS-CoV-2. The samples were drawn from two sources: the first 160 participants of the ongoing ImmuneRACE study, and 950 to 1,500 subjects contributed by 6 global collaborators. The sample metadata nearly always contained a de-identified subject ID, COVID-19 status, age in years and sex. HLA class I and class II types, where available, came from metadata supplied by the sample provider rather than from assay-based typing. Deeply sampled blood TCRbeta repertoires from subjects exposed to, actively infected with, or recovered from COVID-19 were included in the dataset.

Broad study findings and their caveats: How much clinical and demographic metadata was included differed by source and by participant, and the metadata was provided uncurated.

Worth noting for this clone: The antigen this receptor binds is unknown. The sample holds no much larger clone one base away, and base qualities are not on file.

Participants in the prospective study were enrolled through a virtual design, were aged roughly 18 to 100 years, and lived in approximately 24 United States geographic areas. In the prospective study, cohorts were assigned on the basis of participant-reported clinical history obtained from a screening survey and a study questionnaire. Mobile phlebotomists in the prospective study collected whole blood, serum and a nasopharyngeal or oropharyngeal swab from every participant. Participants in the prospective study had the option to provide additional blood draws and questionnaires over a roughly 2-month period. Blood samples from the prospective study were shipped frozen or at room temperature prior to DNA extraction. The CDR3 runs 14 residues from the cysteine to the phenylalanine. Of all the DNA, just the CDR3 is kept, 42 bases in frame from base 1. The germline V gene sets CDR1 to SGHVS and CDR2 to FQNEAQ. V lost 6 bases and J lost 6 bases; the stretch between them is 16 bases long.

TCRbeta CDR3 regions were amplified from genomic DNA by means of the immunoSEQ Assay, a bias-controlled multiplex PCR. The paper's data handling went like this. Within the assay, amplification of reference gene primers was used to estimate how many nucleated cells each sample contained. Sequence reads were collapsed and filtered to measure the absolute abundance of every unique TCRbeta CDR3 rearrangement. For each sample, productive Simpson clonality was calculated as the square root of Simpson's diversity index across productive rearrangements. Sourced from immuneACCESS, this table was stored by TCRdb with only in-frame sequences that have V and J called. A share of the clones is absent; for the studies checked, an unresolved V gene accounts for under half, and the remainder has no known explanation. The V and J calls and clone size come from that table; D and trimming were worked out from the DNA. This sample has some 250,000 clones in its table, and about nine tenths of those were observed once. The ten largest clones capture 2% to 2.5% of the sample.

Sequencing input: PBMCs or T cells enriched from blood (not recorded which). The clonotype was recovered from a woman in her thirties or forties with acute COVID-19. The rearrangement joined TRBV7-8 to TRBJ2-3; 7 matching bases give a weak D call of TRBD2. Here is the DNA: TGTGCCAGCAGATTCGAGGGGGGGCGCGATACGCAGTATTTT. The translation is CASRFEGGRDTQYF.